The 32 T cell receptor beta chains presented below share a single source sample, sequenced in a study of blood T cell repertoires in COVID-19 (dated by TCRdb to 2018 to 2020). Libraries were prepared through the immunoSEQ multiplex PCR assay. TCRdb obtained this table from immuneACCESS and retained in-frame rearrangements with V and J assigned. These tables miss some clones; where compared with another copy, unresolved V genes account for less than half of the shortfall, and the remainder is unexplained. Across this sample there are tens of thousands of clones, with about 80% seen only once. The ten largest clones add up to around 15% of the sample. The sequenced sample was peripheral blood. The receptors shown here come from an older man with active COVID-19.

This chain uses TRBV4-1 with TRBJ2-1; 10 bases line up with TRBD2. Trimming took 0 bases from V and 8 from J; bases not matched to a gene: 4. Germline assignment: CDR1 MGHRA and CDR2 YSYEKL. The CDR3 is made up of 15 amino acids. CDR3 sequence reads: CASSQDFTSGDEQFF. The DNA of the CDR3 is TGCGCCAGCAGCCAAGATTTCACTAGCGGGGATGAGCAGTTCTTC.

The V and J genes are TRBV5-1 and TRBJ1-6; 7 nucleotides line up with TRBD1. This CDR3 has 14 residues. V lost 4 bases and J lost 13; bases outside the gene matches: 11. Germline values: CDR1 SGHRS, CDR2 YFSETQ. The CDR3 reads CASSPGTASRPLHF. The CDR3 bases are TGCGCCAGCAGCCCCGGGACAGCTTCTCGCCCCCTCCACTTT.

The genes are TRBV5-1 and TRBJ2-3, with D perhaps TRBD1 (6 bases). The V and J ends lost 4 bases and 2 bases respectively, with 11 bases between them. The CDR3 has 14 residues. In germline, CDR1 is SGHRS, CDR2 YFSETQ. CDR3 nucleotide sequence: TGCGCCAGCAGCAAGGACAGCCCCACAGATACGCAGTATTTT. Residues: CASSKDSPTDTQYF.

The chain has TRBV28 and TRBJ1-1, with D unresolved. V was shortened by 2 bases and J by 5 bases, with 6 bases between the two germline ends. The CDR3 is 12 amino acids. The germline gives CDR1 MDHEN, CDR2 SYDVKM. The CDR3 sequence is CASSLGQTEAFF. CDR3 nucleotide sequence: TGTGCCAGCAGTTTAGGGCAGACTGAAGCTTTCTTT.

The rearrangement uses TRBV5-1 and TRBJ2-1; a possible D gene is TRBD2 (5 bases). Between the trimmed V and J ends, which lost 7 bases and 4 bases, there was a span of 15 bases. Germline V gene lookup returns CDR1 SGHRS and CDR2 YFSETQ. The CDR3 consists of 14 residues. The CDR3 DNA is TGCGCCAGCCGAACAGCCCCGGGGTACAATGAGCAGTTCTTC. Translating it yields CASRTAPGYNEQFF.

The chain employs TRBV19 and TRBJ1-2; TRBD1 agrees at 8 bases. CDR1 is LNHDA, CDR2 SQIVND, per germline (reference sequence). This CDR3 spans 16 amino acids. The ends lost 6 bases at V and 1 base at J; junction bases unmatched: 10. CDR3 nucleotide sequence: TGTGCCAGTAGCGATGGACAGGGTATCATTAACTATGGCTACACCTTC. Translation gives CASSDGQGIINYGYTF.

The chain uses TRBV11-2 and TRBJ1-3; TRBD1 aligns across 7 bases. CDR1 is SGHAT and CDR2 is FQNNGV in the germline V gene. The CDR3 is made up of 18 amino acids. The ends lost 2 bases at V and 0 bases at J; junction bases unmatched: 10. The CDR3 loop is CASSLTGTAFSSGNTIYF. In DNA form, the CDR3 reads TGTGCCAGCAGCTTAACGGGGACAGCCTTCTCCTCTGGAAACACCATATATTTT.

The rearrangement links TRBV7-9 to TRBJ1-4; the match to TRBD1 covers 7 bases. The CDR3 extends over 15 amino acids. The J segment lost 1 base and the V segment lost 2 bases, leaving 1 base of the junction unmatched. Per the germline V gene, CDR1 is SEHNR and CDR2 is FQNEAQ (reference sequence). Here the CDR3 DNA reads TGTGCCAGCAGCTTACGGACAGGAACTAATGAAAAACTGTTTTTT. Translation gives CASSLRTGTNEKLFF.

The chain is built from TRBV30 and TRBJ2-6; D may be TRBD1 (6 bases). This CDR3 has 13 residues. Looked up from germline, CDR1 is GTSNPN and CDR2 is SVGIG (reference sequence). The CDR3 reads CGLQGTGANVLTF. In DNA, the CDR3 is TGTGGCCTACAGGGAACTGGGGCCAACGTCCTGACTTTC.

The V gene is TRBV7-3, the J gene TRBJ2-2, with D maybe TRBD2 (6 bases). Germline V gene sequence: CDR1 SGHTA, CDR2 FQGTGA. V lost 3 bases, J lost 3 bases, and 14 bases lay in between. CDR3 length: 16 amino acids. CDR3 loop: CASSFGGSRDTGELFF. In DNA form, the CDR3 reads TGTGCCAGCAGCTTTGGGGGGTCTCGGGACACCGGGGAGCTGTTTTTT.

V usage is TRBV5-1 and J usage is TRBJ2-7; TRBD1 matches 9 bases. V shed 0 bases, J shed 4 bases, and the junction held 5 bases outside the gene matches. The CDR3 is 15 amino acids. Germline-derived CDR1 and CDR2 are SGHRS and YFSETQ. The CDR3 sequence: CASSLGGQGAYEQYF. CDR3 DNA: TGCGCCAGCAGCTTGGGGGGACAGGGTGCGTACGAGCAGTACTTC.

The chain couples TRBV5-4 to TRBJ2-7, with a possible D match to TRBD1 (6 bases). Looked up from germline, CDR1 is SGHNT and CDR2 is YYREEE (reference sequence). This CDR3 is 14 amino acids long. V dropped 4 bases and J dropped 2 bases, with 13 bases sitting between them. The CDR3 DNA sequence: TGTGCCAGCAGCACGAGGACAGCCCCCTACGAGCAGTACTTC. Translation gives CASSTRTAPYEQYF.

The V gene is TRBV11-3, the J gene TRBJ1-1; possibly TRBD1 for D (6 bases). Germline V lookup: CDR1 SGHNT, CDR2 YENEEA. The V gene lost 6 bases and the J gene lost 2 bases, with 16 bases spanning the gap. The CDR3 loop spans 15 amino acids. The CDR3 spells CASSQEGGRNTEAFF. The CDR3 nucleotides read TGTGCCAGCAGTCAGGAGGGGGGGCGCAACACTGAAGCTTTCTTT. Combining the CDR3 with reference TRBV11-3 and TRBJ1-1 gives the whole variable domain EAGVVQSPRYKIIEKKQPVAFWCNPISGHNTLYWYLQNLGQGPELLIRYENEEAVDDSQLPKDRFSAERLKGVDSTLKIQPAELGDSAVYLCASSQEGGRNTEAFFGQGTRLTVV.

CDR3 amino acids: CASSLGVQGGRKETQYF. The CDR3 nucleotides are TGTGCCAGCAGCTTAGGGGTGCAGGGGGGCCGGAAAGAGACCCAGTACTTC. The V call is TRBV7-2, the J call TRBJ2-5; D possibly corresponds to TRBD1 (7 bases). The CDR3 runs 17 residues. CDR1 SGHTA and CDR2 FQGNSA come from the germline V gene. The V end lost 1 base, the J end lost 3 bases, and 18 bases lay between the germline ends.

This clone is deemed medium-sized. This chain joins TRBV13 and TRBJ2-3, with 8 bases lining up with TRBD1. This CDR3 comprises 17 residues. V dropped 5 bases and J dropped 3; count of bases not matched to a gene: 13. Germline CDR1 reads PRHDT; CDR2 reads FYEKMQ (reference sequence). CDR3 sequence (DNA): TGTGCCAGCAGCCCCCCACGGACAGGGCTAACAACAGATACGCAGTATTTT. Its translation is CASSPPRTGLTTDTQYF.

In this sample, this clone turned up a few times. The chain uses TRBV7-9 and TRBJ2-7; D is ambiguous. The CDR3 consists of 15 residues. V was pared by 3 bases and J by 0 bases, with 12 bases between. The germline V gene encodes CDR1 SEHNR and CDR2 FQNEAQ (reference sequence). CDR3 loop: CASSLGNSFSYEQYF. The CDR3, as DNA: TGTGCCAGCAGCTTGGGCAATTCCTTCTCCTACGAGCAGTACTTC.

The chain couples TRBV5-4 to TRBJ2-3, with D possibly being TRBD1 (6 bases). The CDR3 extends over 14 amino acids. Per germline, CDR1 SGHNT and CDR2 YYREEE (reference sequence). The V gene lost 0 bases and the J gene lost 3 bases, with 8 bases spanning the gap. CDR3 sequence (DNA): TGTGCCAGCAGCTTGGCAGGGGCGACAGATACGCAGTATTTT. Its protein is CASSLAGATDTQYF.

The genes are TRBV5-6 and TRBJ2-2; weak D call: TRBD2 (5 bases). Trimming removed 3 bases at V and 3 bases at J, with 9 bases between. Germline V gene data show CDR1 as SGHDT and CDR2 as YYEEEE. This CDR3 is built from 14 residues. CDR3 loop: CASSSSRDTGELFF. The CDR3 DNA follows: TGTGCCAGCAGCTCGTCGAGGGACACCGGGGAGCTGTTTTTT. The variable domain in full, completed from reference TRBV5-6 and TRBJ2-2, reads DAGVTQSPTHLIKTRGQQVTLRCSPKSGHDTVSWYQQALGQGPQFIFQYYEEEERQRGNFPDRFSGHQFPNYSSELNVNALLLGDSALYLCASSSSRDTGELFFGEGSRLTVL.

The chain combines TRBV19 with TRBJ2-1; the match to TRBD1 covers 8 bases. The CDR3 is 15 amino acids. Germline-derived CDR1 and CDR2 are LNHDA and SQIVND (reference sequence). J lost 7 bases, V lost 7 bases, and 12 bases had no gene match. The CDR3 spells CASKVGAGGANEQFF. The CDR3 DNA reads as TGTGCCAGTAAGGTGGGGGCAGGGGGCGCGAATGAGCAGTTCTTC.

The chain employs TRBV14 and TRBJ1-1; D is unclear. Germline loops: CDR1 SGHDN, CDR2 FVKESK. The V gene lost 0 bases and the J gene lost 8 bases, with 16 bases spanning the gap. The CDR3 totals 15 residues. CDR3 amino acids: CASSQDPGPTGEAFF. The DNA for the CDR3 is TGTGCCAGCAGCCAAGATCCGGGTCCCACGGGAGAAGCTTTCTTT.

The V gene is TRBV7-2, the J gene TRBJ2-3, with D possibly being TRBD2 (6 bases). The CDR3 runs 16 residues. V gave up 4 bases and J gave up 1 base, with 15 bases separating them. CDR1 SGHTA and CDR2 FQGNSA come from the germline V gene. The CDR3 DNA follows: TGTGCCAGCAGCTCCGCATCCGGGACTCGCACAGATACGCAGTATTTT. Translation gives CASSSASGTRTDTQYF.

The V and J genes are TRBV27 and TRBJ1-3, with 9 bases matching TRBD1. Germline CDR1 reads MNHEY; CDR2 reads SMNVEV (reference sequence). The CDR3 is made up of 13 amino acids. The V segment lost 6 bases and the J segment 9 bases; nucleotides outside the gene matches: 6. CDR3 in amino acids: CASSPGQGSTIYF. The DNA of the CDR3 is TGTGCCAGCAGCCCGGGACAGGGCAGCACCATATATTTT.

CDR3 coding DNA: TGCGCCAGCAGCCAAGAAGGGCGGGGGATTAACTACAATGAGCAGTTCTTC. Its translation: CASSQEGRGINYNEQFF. J is TRBJ2-1 and V is TRBV4-1; 7 nucleotides match TRBD2. Losses at the gene ends were 0 bases for V and 3 bases for J; bases not matched to a gene: 8. This CDR3 contains 17 residues. Germline loops: CDR1 MGHRA, CDR2 YSYEKL.

This chain links TRBV19 with TRBJ1-3; 8 bases map to TRBD1. The CDR3 length is 16 residues. The V gene end was trimmed by 9 bases and the J gene end by 3 bases; junction bases not matched to a gene: 13. The germline V gene encodes CDR1 LNHDA and CDR2 SQIVND (reference sequence). The CDR3 spells CASGYEPGGRGNTIYF. CDR3 coding DNA: TGTGCCAGCGGATACGAACCAGGGGGCCGTGGAAACACCATATATTTT.

J is TRBJ2-4 and V is TRBV28, with D possibly matching TRBD2 (6 bases). Germline lookup yields CDR1 MDHEN and CDR2 SYDVKM. V shed 7 bases and J shed 2 bases, with 9 bases lying between them. The CDR3 contains 13 residues. CDR3 sequence reads: CASTEGPKNIQYF. CDR3 nucleotides: TGTGCCAGCACGGAGGGACCCAAAAACATTCAGTACTTC.

This chain links TRBV5-3 with TRBJ2-7, with 13 bases that match TRBD2. TRBV5-3 is known as an ORF, though its function is uncertain. This CDR3 contains 20 residues. V lost 0 bases, J lost 2 bases, and 14 bases stayed unmatched. CDR3 sequence reads: CARSLEATSGGRGCTYEQYF. In DNA, the CDR3 is TGTGCCAGAAGCTTGGAAGCGACTAGCGGGGGGCGGGGATGTACCTACGAGCAGTACTTC.

The chain is built from TRBV28 and TRBJ2-3; D perhaps matches TRBD2 (6 bases). Germline loops: CDR1 MDHEN, CDR2 SYDVKM. This CDR3 spans 14 amino acids. V was pared by 8 bases and J by 4 bases, with 16 bases between. The CDR3 sequence: CASLGTYLADTQYF. As DNA, the CDR3 is TGTGCCAGCCTCGGGACTTATCTGGCAGATACGCAGTATTTT. Based on the CDR3 plus reference TRBV28 and TRBJ2-3, the full variable domain is DVKVTQSSRYLVKRTGEKVFLECVQDMDHENMFWYRQDPGLGLRLIYFSYDVKMKEKGDIPEGYSVSREKKERFSLILESASTNQTSMYLCASLGTYLADTQYFGPGTRLTVL.

The rearrangement joins TRBV3-1 (or the pseudogene TRBV3-2) to TRBJ1-5; D not certain. This CDR3 spans 13 amino acids. Trimming left V 0 bases short and J 6 bases short, with 6 bases between. Germline V gene lookup returns CDR1 LGHDT and CDR2 YNNKEL (reference sequence). The CDR3 is CASSQEIGQPQHF. The CDR3 bases are TGTGCCAGCAGCCAAGAAATCGGTCAGCCCCAGCATTTT.

The chain combines TRBV5-1 with TRBJ2-1; 8 positions match TRBD2. CDR1 and CDR2 (germline): SGHRS, YFSETQ. This CDR3 has 15 amino acids. J gave up 4 bases and V 3 bases, and 6 bases lay outside the gene matches. The CDR3 spells CASSSGTRKYNEQFF. The CDR3 DNA reads as TGCGCCAGCAGCTCCGGGACTAGGAAATACAATGAGCAGTTCTTC. Full variable domain (missing parts from reference TRBV5-1 and TRBJ2-1): KAGVTQTPRYLIKTRGQQVTLSCSPISGHRSVSWYQQTPGQGLQFLFEYFSETQRNKGNFPGRFSGRQFSNSRSEMNVSTLELGDSALYLCASSSGTRKYNEQFFGPGTRLTVL.

The chain uses TRBV19 and TRBJ2-2; D is perhaps TRBD2 (6 bases). V lost 5 bases to trimming and J lost 4 bases, with 20 bases between them. Germline CDR1 is LNHDA and CDR2 is SQIVND (reference sequence). There are 17 residues in the CDR3. The CDR3: CASSPRTGVSPTGELFF. The DNA of the CDR3 is TGTGCCAGTAGTCCGAGAACGGGGGTTTCCCCCACCGGGGAGCTGTTTTTT.

This chain links TRBV6-5 with TRBJ1-1; tentatively, D is TRBD1 (5 bases). Germline V gene data show CDR1 as MNHEY and CDR2 as SVGAGI. This CDR3 has 13 amino acids. The V gene lost 6 bases and the J gene lost 0 bases, with 8 bases spanning the gap. CDR3 loop: CASSNRMNTEAFF. CDR3 DNA sequence: TGTGCCAGCAGCAACAGGATGAACACTGAAGCTTTCTTT.

The chain couples TRBV4-2 to TRBJ2-3, with 8 bases lining up with TRBD2. The CDR3 has 16 residues. CDR1 and CDR2 (germline): LGHNA, YNFKEQ. Trimming cost V 0 bases and J 2 bases; bases outside gene matches: 4. CDR3 sequence reads: CASSQEGLGDTDTQYF. In DNA form, the CDR3 reads TGTGCCAGCAGCCAAGAGGGACTAGGGGACACAGATACGCAGTATTTT.